Sequencing of this TCR beta chain was carried out in a study of graft-versus-host responses after intestinal transplantation. At the level of the study: Recipients had transplants, and these were multivisceral, liver-intestinal, or isolated intestinal. General study findings and limits: Across patients carrying graft-donor T cell macrochimerism, allografts held high graft-versus-host to host-versus-graft clonal ratios. The highest levels of circulating GvH clones went along with early declines in HvG clones after transplant.

Trimming at V came to 4 bases and at J to 3 bases, leaving 16 bases not matched to a gene. Germline assignment: CDR1 SEHNR and CDR2 FQNEAQ (reference sequence). The CDR3 is 18 amino acids. Repertoires were generated with immunoSEQ multiplex PCR, while TCRdb's copy carries only in-frame clones and drops some. The table has about 97,000 clones, 90% seen once. Comment on this clone: Its antigen is currently unknown.

This specimen was PBMCs, taken 450 to 480 days after intestinal transplant. The rearrangement uses TRBV7-9 and TRBJ1-2; 8 positions match TRBD1. This TCR came from a human patient who received an intestinal transplant, so some T cells may come from the graft donor. CDR3 sequence: CASSSPGQGVFGDYGYTF. The CDR3 coding sequence is TGTGCCAGCAGCTCGCCTGGACAGGGTGTGTTTGGGGACTATGGCTACACCTTC.